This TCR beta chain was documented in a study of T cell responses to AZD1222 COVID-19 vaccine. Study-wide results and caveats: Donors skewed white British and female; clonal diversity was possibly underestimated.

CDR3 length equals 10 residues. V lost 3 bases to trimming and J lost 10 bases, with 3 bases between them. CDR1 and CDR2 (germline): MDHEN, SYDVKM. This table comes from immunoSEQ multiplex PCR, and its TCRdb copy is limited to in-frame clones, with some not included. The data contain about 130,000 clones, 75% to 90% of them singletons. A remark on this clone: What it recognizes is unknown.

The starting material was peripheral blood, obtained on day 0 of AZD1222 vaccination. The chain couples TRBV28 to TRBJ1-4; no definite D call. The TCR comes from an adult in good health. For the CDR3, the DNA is TGTGCCAGCAGTTTTGGAAAACTGTTTTTT. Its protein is CASSFGKLFF.